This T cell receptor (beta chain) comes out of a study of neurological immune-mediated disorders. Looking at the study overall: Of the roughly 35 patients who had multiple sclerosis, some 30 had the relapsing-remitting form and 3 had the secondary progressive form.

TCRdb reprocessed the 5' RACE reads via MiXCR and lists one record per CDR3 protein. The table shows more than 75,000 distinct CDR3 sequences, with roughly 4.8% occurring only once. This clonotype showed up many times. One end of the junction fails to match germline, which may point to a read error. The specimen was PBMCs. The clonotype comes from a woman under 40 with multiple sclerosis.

The CDR3 protein is CASSLYTGELFF. Here the CDR3 DNA reads TGTGCCAGCAGCCTTTACACCGGGGAGCTGTTTTTT. The chain combines TRBV5-1 with TRBJ2-2, with unresolved D. Per the germline V gene, CDR1 is SGHRS and CDR2 is YFSETQ. The CDR3 totals 12 residues.